A single T cell receptor (beta chain) is shown here with its context. What it recognizes is unknown. These data originate in a study of cytomegalovirus exposure and HLA in healthy donors. Background on the study: The 120 validation repertoires matched the approximately 700 first-cohort repertoires in platform, a later analysis reported.

The donors were members of the validation cohort, which comprised roughly 130 subjects and was separate from the first cohort of 600 to 850 subjects. Whole-study results and caveats: The CMV antigen specificity of a few CMV-associated chains was confirmed through in vitro analysis.

Generated by immunoSEQ multiplex PCR, the TCRdb table keeps only in-frame clones and is missing some. The sample yields approximately 100,000 clones, roughly 92% seen once. This CDR3 comprises 14 residues. Germline V gives CDR1 SGHAT, CDR2 FQNNGV. V lost 5 bases and J 1 base, leaving 11 bases between the germline ends. This clonotype was obtained from a woman in her 30s in good health and CMV-seropositive. The rearrangement uses TRBV11-2 and TRBJ1-1; D is perhaps TRBD1 (5 bases). Sequenced sample: PBMCs. The CDR3 bases are TGTGCCAGCAGCCTCCACGGGGGGAACACTGAAGCTTTCTTT. It is translated as CASSLHGGNTEAFF. Together with reference TRBV11-2 and TRBJ1-1, the CDR3 gives the full variable domain: EAGVAQSPRYKIIEKRQSVAFWCNPISGHATLYWYQQILGQGPKLLIQFQNNGVVDDSQLPKDRFSAERLKGVDSTLKIQPAKLEDSAVYLCASSLHGGNTEAFFGQGTRLTVV.